A single sample is the source of the 26 T cell receptor beta chains below, sequenced in a study of vaccination and CD4 T cells after COVID-19. Noted treatment: approximately 10-day PBMC culture with coronavirus spike peptide pools or control peptides (ViraFEST assay). Cultured CD4+ T-cell DNA underwent Oncomine TCR Beta short-read sequencing. TCRdb used MiXCR to reprocess the PCR reads, holding one entry per CDR3 protein. The sample consists of more than 10,000 distinct CDR3 sequences, roughly 50% of them appearing once. Their antigens are not known. Input material: CD4+ T cells from blood, cultured in vitro. The source of these receptors is a human donor who had recovered from COVID-19.

V usage is TRBV19 and J usage is TRBJ2-4; tentative D call: TRBD2 (6 bases). The CDR3 is made up of 14 amino acids. Germline V gene sequence: CDR1 LNHDA, CDR2 SQIVND (reference sequence). V was clipped by 7 bases and J by 5 bases, with 15 bases between them. CDR3 nucleotides: TGTGCCAGTACGGTGGGGGGAGGTCAAAACATTCAGTACTTC. Residues: CASTVGGGQNIQYF.

This chain connects TRBV15 to TRBJ1-1; tentative D call: TRBD1 (5 bases). From germline, CDR1 is LNHNV and CDR2 YYDKDF (reference sequence). The CDR3 is made up of 13 amino acids. With 0 bases removed from V and 8 bases from J, the gap between germline ends came to 10 bases. The CDR3 DNA reads as TGTGCCACCAGCAGAGAGAAACGGACAGAAGCTTTCTTT. Translating gives CATSREKRTEAFF.

The chain combines TRBV7-9 with TRBJ2-7; 11 bases match TRBD1. Trimming cost V 5 bases and J 4 bases; bases outside gene matches: 10. This CDR3 region has 16 residues. Germline V gene lookup returns CDR1 SEHNR and CDR2 FQNEAQ (reference sequence). The CDR3 DNA reads TGTGCCAGCAGCCAGCGGACAGGGGGCTTCGATTACGAGCAGTACTTC. Protein sequence: CASSQRTGGFDYEQYF.

This clonotype has more than one count but fewer than ten. CDR3 sequence reads: CASRNRVRGGHLTDTQYF. CDR3 in DNA: TGTGCCAGCAGAAACAGGGTCCGGGGGGGTCACCTCACAGATACGCAGTATTTT. J is TRBJ2-3 and V is TRBV6-1; TRBD2 matches 8 bases. The V gene end was trimmed by 6 bases and the J gene end by 2 bases; junction bases not matched to a gene: 16. In germline, CDR1 is MNHNS, CDR2 SASEGT. The CDR3 is 18 residues long.

The rearrangement links TRBV4-1 to TRBJ1-1; D ambiguous. Germline CDR1 is MGHRA and CDR2 is YSYEKL. The CDR3 runs 15 residues. V dropped 0 bases and J dropped 11 bases, with 19 bases sitting between them. CDR3 sequence: CASSQEGWRTGGAFF. DNA of the CDR3: TGCGCCAGCAGCCAAGAAGGGTGGAGAACCGGCGGTGCTTTCTTT.

The rearrangement uses TRBV20-1 and TRBJ2-1; 8 bases map to TRBD2. V shed 4 bases and J 7 bases; nucleotides not matched to a gene: 6. The germline V gene encodes CDR1 DFQATT and CDR2 SNEGSKA (reference sequence). The CDR3 is 13 amino acids. This chain's CDR3 is CSATSGYANEQFF. In DNA, the CDR3 is TGCAGTGCTACTAGCGGGTATGCTAATGAGCAGTTCTTC.

This clonotype came up a few times. The V call is TRBV20-1, the J call TRBJ2-5, with D unresolved. This CDR3 comprises 14 residues. Between the trimmed V and J ends, which lost 5 bases and 4 bases, there was a span of 17 bases. In germline, CDR1 is DFQATT, CDR2 SNEGSKA (reference sequence). In nucleotides, the CDR3 is TGCAGTGCTGTCCCCCAGCTAGATGGAGAGACCCAGTACTTC. This encodes CSAVPQLDGETQYF.

The chain uses TRBV30 and TRBJ2-7; 7 nucleotides align to TRBD1. V lost 2 bases and J lost 1; bases outside the gene matches: 5. This CDR3 comprises 14 residues. Per the germline V gene, CDR1 is GTSNPN and CDR2 is SVGIG (reference sequence). DNA for the CDR3: TGTGCCTGGAGTCCGACAGGGAGTTCCTACGAGCAGTACTTC. Its protein product is CAWSPTGSSYEQYF.

The chain combines TRBV24-1 with TRBJ2-3; 10 bases map to TRBD1. The germline CDR1 and CDR2 sequences are KGHDR and SFDVKD. Germline trimming cut 2 bases from V and 5 bases from J; bases unmatched to any gene: 6. The CDR3 spans 16 residues. The CDR3 bases are TGTGCCACCAGTGATTCCGGGACAGGGGCAGAAGATACGCAGTATTTT. It yields the protein CATSDSGTGAEDTQYF.

The genes are TRBV6-1 and TRBJ2-5; D uncertain. Trimming removed 7 bases at V and 6 bases at J, with 12 bases between. Germline assignment: CDR1 MNHNS and CDR2 SASEGT. This CDR3 region has 12 residues. CDR3 sequence reads: CASTRPKQTQYF. The CDR3 DNA sequence: TGTGCCAGCACGCGACCGAAACAGACCCAGTACTTC.

V is TRBV12-3 or TRBV12-4 and J is TRBJ1-5, with D hard to call. V was pared by 3 bases and J by 5 bases, with 8 bases between. This CDR3 is built from 13 residues. In DNA, the CDR3 is TGTGCCAGCAGTTTGGCCGGCGATCAGCCCCAGCATTTT. It translates to CASSLAGDQPQHF.

The J gene is TRBJ1-6, the V gene TRBV2; 10 nucleotides align to TRBD1. CDR3 length equals 15 residues. The germline V gene has CDR1 SNHLY and CDR2 FYNNEI. V shed 6 bases and J 13 bases; nucleotides not matched to a gene: 12. DNA for the CDR3: TGTGCCAGCAGCCGGAGACAGGGGGCAAATCCCCCCCTCCACTTT. Protein product: CASSRRQGANPPLHF.

The chain couples TRBV6-1 to TRBJ1-2; the D gene is possibly TRBD1 (5 bases). CDR1 and CDR2 from the germline V gene are MNHNS and SASEGT. CDR3 size: 15 residues. V lost 4 bases and J lost 4, with 16 bases in between. The CDR3 DNA reads as TGTGCCAGCAGTGGGGCAGGGACGGTTAGCTATGGCTACACCTTC. The encoded protein is CASSGAGTVSYGYTF.

This clonotype appeared a few times. The chain combines TRBV20-1 with TRBJ1-6; the match to TRBD1 covers 10 bases. Losses at the gene ends were 4 bases for V and 10 bases for J; bases not matched to a gene: 10. CDR1 is DFQATT, CDR2 SNEGSKA, per germline (reference sequence). The CDR3 loop spans 15 amino acids. CDR3 bases: TGCAGTGCTACCACCGGGACAGGGGATTTCTCACCCCTCCACTTT. The encoded protein is CSATTGTGDFSPLHF.

The chain is built from TRBV9 and TRBJ1-2, with 7 bases identical to TRBD1. Germline V lookup: CDR1 SGDLS, CDR2 YYNGEE. V lost 0 bases and J lost 7; bases outside the gene matches: 9. The CDR3 has 15 residues. The CDR3 bases are TGTGCCAGCAGCGTAGAGCCCGGGACAGAAAGTGGCTACACCTTC. Protein sequence: CASSVEPGTESGYTF.

This clonotype was seen only a few times. The chain joins TRBV28 to TRBJ1-1; weak D call: TRBD1 (5 bases). Germline values: CDR1 MDHEN, CDR2 SYDVKM. With 10 bases removed from V and 3 bases from J, the gap between germline ends came to 15 bases. This CDR3 has 13 amino acids. The DNA for the CDR3 is TGTGCCACCACCTATTTGGGGGACACTGAAGCTTTCTTT. Its protein is CATTYLGDTEAFF.

This clonotype was seen only a few times. This chain links TRBV6-4 with TRBJ2-2; 11 positions agree with TRBD2. This CDR3 is 16 amino acids long. CDR1 is MRHNA, CDR2 SNTAGT, per germline. The J segment lost 4 bases and the V segment lost 4 bases, leaving 5 bases of the junction unmatched. The CDR3: CASSGDTSGSTGELFF. The CDR3 nucleotides are TGTGCCAGCAGTGGGGACACTAGCGGGAGCACCGGGGAGCTGTTTTTT.

J is TRBJ2-1 and V is TRBV6-5; no firm D call. V lost 2 bases and J 6 bases, leaving 14 bases between the germline ends. The CDR3 covers 15 residues. Germline CDR1 MNHEY, CDR2 SVGAGI. DNA for the CDR3: TGTGCCAGCAGTTACGATTGGGCGTCCCTCAATGAGCAGTTCTTC. It translates to CASSYDWASLNEQFF.

The J gene is TRBJ2-7, the V gene TRBV2; maybe TRBD1 (5 bases). This CDR3 region has 14 residues. The germline CDR1 and CDR2 sequences are SNHLY and FYNNEI. The V and J ends lost 4 bases and 0 bases respectively, with 10 bases between them. The CDR3 region is CASSARQSSYEQYF. The CDR3, as DNA: TGTGCCAGCAGTGCTAGACAGTCCTCCTACGAGCAGTACTTC.

This clonotype was found a few times. V usage is TRBV2 and J usage is TRBJ1-5; TRBD1 agrees at 7 bases. The CDR3 totals 15 residues. Germline V CDR1 and CDR2: SNHLY, FYNNEI. Trimming cost V 6 bases and J 6 bases; bases outside gene matches: 11. The CDR3 nucleotides read TGTGCCAGCAGCGTGGAGACAGGGAGGGGTCAGCCCCAGCATTTT. This encodes CASSVETGRGQPQHF.

This chain joins TRBV10-2 and TRBJ1-2, with D hard to call. V lost 7 bases, J lost 5 bases, and 17 bases lay in between. This CDR3 spans 14 amino acids. Germline V lookup: CDR1 WSHSY, CDR2 SAAADI. The CDR3 DNA reads TGCGCCAGCAAACCCTCGACTGGAATGTATGGCTACACCTTC. Its protein product is CASKPSTGMYGYTF.

The sample holds a few counts of this clonotype. V gene TRBV7-9 combines with J gene TRBJ2-5; TRBD1 might be the D (6 bases). V lost 5 bases, J lost 1 base, and 20 bases lay in between. This CDR3 comprises 17 residues. Per germline, CDR1 SEHNR and CDR2 FQNEAQ (reference sequence). The CDR3 loop reads CASSGNDRFPSQETQYF. CDR3 coding DNA: TGTGCCAGCAGCGGGAACGACAGGTTTCCGTCCCAAGAGACCCAGTACTTC.

The J gene is TRBJ2-1, the V gene TRBV10-3; D gene uncertain. The CDR3 contains 15 residues. Trimming removed 3 bases at V and 0 bases at J, with 9 bases between. The germline CDR1 and CDR2 sequences are ENHRY and SYGVKD. CDR3 sequence: CAISDAPLSYNEQFF. Here the CDR3 DNA reads TGTGCCATCAGTGACGCACCCCTCTCCTACAATGAGCAGTTCTTC.

J is TRBJ2-1 and V is TRBV12-3 or TRBV12-4; D unresolved. The CDR3 extends over 13 amino acids. The V and J ends lost 3 bases and 0 bases respectively, with 3 bases between them. The chain's CDR3 is CASSLGSYNEQFF. CDR3 sequence (DNA): TGTGCCAGCAGTTTGGGCTCCTACAATGAGCAGTTCTTC.

J is TRBJ2-5 and V is TRBV6-2 or TRBV6-3; 13 nucleotides line up with TRBD2. This CDR3 contains 16 residues. The ends lost 4 bases at V and 5 bases at J; junction bases unmatched: 7. Per the germline V gene, CDR1 is MNHEY and CDR2 is SVGEGT. The CDR3 here is CASSSGLAGVWETQYF. CDR3 sequence (DNA): TGTGCCAGCAGTTCCGGACTAGCGGGAGTGTGGGAGACCCAGTACTTC.

The genes are TRBV5-6 and TRBJ2-7; D gene ambiguous. The germline V gene encodes CDR1 SGHDT and CDR2 YYEEEE. This CDR3 has 14 amino acids. The V end was cut by 0 bases, the J end by 1 base, with 8 bases between. The CDR3 is CASSLVQRSYEQYF. The CDR3 coding sequence is TGTGCCAGCAGCTTGGTGCAGAGGTCCTACGAGCAGTACTTC.